The 14 T cell receptor beta chains reported below all come from one sample, sequenced in a study of cytomegalovirus exposure and HLA in healthy donors. Primers included in the PCR were 60 Vbeta and 13 Jbeta primers. Produced via immunoSEQ multiplex PCR; TCRdb's table is partial and in-frame only. Of under 150,000 clones detected, roughly 68% appear once; the ten largest clones hold about 4.1%. Sequenced: PBMCs. The origin of the receptors is a man in his fifties or sixties in good health and CMV-seronegative.

This clone was counted only a few times. This chain uses TRBV7-8 with TRBJ1-1; no clear D gene. Deletions cut 3 bases from V and 6 bases from J, with 8 bases between. Germline-derived CDR1 and CDR2 are SGHVS and FQNEAQ. The CDR3 loop spans 12 amino acids. The CDR3: CASSLVAPEAFF. The CDR3 coding sequence is TGTGCCAGCAGCTTGGTCGCGCCTGAAGCTTTCTTT.

The chain uses TRBV30 and TRBJ1-3; a weak D match, TRBD1 (5 bases). Germline CDR1 and CDR2: GTSNPN and SVGIG (reference sequence). The CDR3 totals 16 residues. Trimming cost V 3 bases and J 1 base, with 16 bases left between them. This CDR3 is CAWSPLLGGSGNTIYF. DNA for the CDR3: TGTGCCTGGAGCCCCTTGCTCGGGGGTTCTGGAAACACCATATATTTT.

The chain combines TRBV18 with TRBJ2-2; 13 bases align to TRBD2. J lost 0 bases, V lost 6 bases, and 7 bases had no gene match. Per the germline V gene, CDR1 is KGHSH and CDR2 is LQKENI. This CDR3 spans 18 amino acids. The CDR3 DNA is TGTGCCAGCTCCCTACTAGCGGGAGGGCCTGCGAACACCGGGGAGCTGTTTTTT. Translated: CASSLLAGGPANTGELFF.

V and J are TRBV27 and TRBJ1-2; a possible D gene is TRBD1 (6 bases). Per germline, CDR1 MNHEY and CDR2 SMNVEV (reference sequence). This CDR3 region has 15 residues. Trimming cost V 2 bases and J 6 bases, with 16 bases left between them. This chain's CDR3 is CASSLHRERKNGYTF. The DNA of the CDR3 is TGTGCCAGCAGTTTACACAGGGAAAGAAAAAATGGCTACACCTTC.

This chain joins TRBV29-1 and TRBJ2-7, with 8 bases fitting TRBD1. This CDR3 is 12 amino acids long. Looked up from germline, CDR1 is SQVTM and CDR2 is ANQGSEA. V lost 7 bases, J lost 6 bases, and 8 bases stayed unmatched. CDR3 nucleotides: TGCAGCGCCCGACAGGGGCACGCCGAGCAGTACTTC. Translation: CSARQGHAEQYF.

V and J are TRBV10-3 and TRBJ1-2; D gene uncertain. Germline CDR1 is ENHRY and CDR2 is SYGVKD. V was shortened by 4 bases and J by 3 bases, with 15 bases between the two germline ends. CDR3 length equals 15 residues. The CDR3 region has the DNA TGTGCCATCAGTGCCGGGCTGGCGGGAGACTATGGCTACACCTTC. It encodes CAISAGLAGDYGYTF.

This chain connects TRBV27 to TRBJ1-5, with D unresolved. Germline V gene data show CDR1 as MNHEY and CDR2 as SMNVEV (reference sequence). This CDR3 contains 16 residues. Trimming took 2 bases from V and 0 from J, leaving 11 bases between them. DNA for the CDR3: TGTGCCAGCAGTTTAATTACAGACCTTAGCAATCAGCCCCAGCATTTT. It codes for CASSLITDLSNQPQHF.

This clone was recorded only once. V and J are TRBV9 and TRBJ2-5; 11 bases are shared with TRBD2. Trimming removed 4 bases from V and 5 bases from J; junction bases left unmatched: 10. The CDR3 loop spans 16 amino acids. Germline loops: CDR1 SGDLS, CDR2 YYNGEE. In DNA, the CDR3 is TGTGCCAGCAGCCTTAGCGGGAGGGGGCGAGGGGAGACCCAGTACTTC. Amino acids: CASSLSGRGRGETQYF.

The chain recombines TRBV27 with TRBJ2-7, with 10 bases fitting TRBD2. Germline V gene sequence: CDR1 MNHEY, CDR2 SMNVEV (reference sequence). V gave up 6 bases and J gave up 2 bases; unmatched junction bases: 4. There are 14 residues in the CDR3. CDR3 nucleotide sequence: TGTGCCAGCAGGCCTAGCGGGGGTACCTACGAGCAGTACTTC. Translated: CASRPSGGTYEQYF.

There are a few counts of this clone. The chain employs TRBV7-8 and TRBJ2-3, with 13 positions matching TRBD2. CDR3 length equals 19 residues. The germline V gene encodes CDR1 SGHVS and CDR2 FQNEAQ. Germline trimming cut 2 bases from V and 1 base from J; bases unmatched to any gene: 9. CDR3 bases: TGTGCCAGCAGCTTAAGACTAGCGGGAGGAGGGAGGCGCACAGATACGCAGTATTTT. This encodes CASSLRLAGGGRRTDTQYF.

This chain connects TRBV7-3 to TRBJ2-5, with D perhaps TRBD2 (6 bases). This CDR3 is built from 15 residues. CDR1 and CDR2 from the germline V gene are SGHTA and FQGTGA. Trimming pared 3 bases from V and 1 base from J, leaving 12 bases between. The CDR3 protein is CASSFGGNLQETQYF. CDR3 nucleotide sequence: TGTGCCAGCAGCTTCGGCGGGAACCTCCAAGAGACCCAGTACTTC.

The chain is built from TRBV25-1 and TRBJ1-4; 7 nucleotides agree with TRBD1. J was trimmed by 6 bases and V by 0 bases; bases with no gene match: 4. The germline V gene has CDR1 MGHDK and CDR2 SYGVNS. CDR3 size: 15 residues. In DNA, the CDR3 is TGTGCCAGCAGTGAATATGTAGGGGGCGATGAAAAACTGTTTTTT. This codes for CASSEYVGGDEKLFF.

The CDR3 nucleotides are TGTGCCAGCAGCCCCCAGAAGGGTAGGGGCACTGAAGCTTTCTTT. This translates into CASSPQKGRGTEAFF. This chain connects TRBV7-9 to TRBJ1-1, with a tentative D call TRBD1 (5 bases). CDR3 length: 15 amino acids. V was shortened by 5 bases and J by 4 bases, with 17 bases between the two germline ends. Looked up from germline, CDR1 is SEHNR and CDR2 is FQNEAQ (reference sequence). The full variable domain, rest sourced from reference TRBV7-9 and TRBJ1-1, is DTGVSQNPRHKITKRGQNVTFRCDPISEHNRLYWYRQTLGQGPEFLTYFQNEAQLEKSRLLSDRFSAERPKGSFSTLEIQRTEQGDSAMYLCASSPQKGRGTEAFFGQGTRLTVV.

The chain links TRBV9 to TRBJ2-3; 9 bases line up with TRBD1. CDR3 length: 15 residues. Trimming took 0 bases from V and 5 from J; bases not matched to a gene: 4. Germline CDR1 reads SGDLS; CDR2 reads YYNGEE. The CDR3: CASSVVGQGGDTQYF. Written as DNA, the CDR3 is TGTGCCAGCAGCGTAGTGGGACAGGGTGGAGATACGCAGTATTTT.